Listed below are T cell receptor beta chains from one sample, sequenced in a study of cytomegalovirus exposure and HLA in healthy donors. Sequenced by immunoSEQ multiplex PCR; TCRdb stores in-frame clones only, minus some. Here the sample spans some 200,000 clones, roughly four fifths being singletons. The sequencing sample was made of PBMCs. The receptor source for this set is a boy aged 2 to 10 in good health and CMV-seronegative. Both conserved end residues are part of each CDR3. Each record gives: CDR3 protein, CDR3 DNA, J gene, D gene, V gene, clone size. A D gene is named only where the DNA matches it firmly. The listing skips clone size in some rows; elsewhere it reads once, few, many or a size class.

CARSQDPPDRVATEAFF,TGCGCCAGAAGCCAAGACCCCCCGGACAGGGTAGCCACTGAAGCTTTCTTT,TRBJ1-1,TRBD1,TRBV4-1,.
CASSLQFFGKGASYGYTF,TGTGCCAGCAGCTTACAGTTTTTCGGAAAGGGGGCCTCCTATGGCTACACCTTC,TRBJ1-2,TRBD1,TRBV7-8,few
CASSVNNSPLHF,TGTGCCAGCAGTGTAAATAATTCACCCCTCCACTTT,TRBJ1-6,.,TRBV6-1,.
CASSPRTSGGTDTQYF,TGTGCCAGCAGCCCGCGGACTAGCGGGGGCACAGATACGCAGTATTTT,TRBJ2-3,TRBD2,TRBV7-9,.
CASSLGQGVGQPQHF,TGTGCCAGCAGCCTAGGACAGGGGGTTGGTCAGCCCCAGCATTTT,TRBJ1-5,TRBD1,TRBV9,.
CASSLGVFGGPESDTQYF,TGTGCTAGCAGCTTAGGGGTTTTCGGGGGGCCCGAATCAGATACGCAGTATTTT,TRBJ2-3,.,TRBV7-7,.
CASGLREGQVYEQYF,TGTGCTAGTGGTTTACGTGAGGGACAGGTCTACGAGCAGTACTTC,TRBJ2-7,TRBD1,TRBV12-5,.
CASTPEAMADGYEQYF,TGTGCCAGCACCCCCGAGGCCATGGCAGACGGCTACGAGCAGTACTTC,TRBJ2-7,.,TRBV7-9,once
CASSSPGDYGYTF,TGTGCCAGCAGCTCCCCAGGGGACTATGGCTACACCTTC,TRBJ1-2,.,TRBV5-4,.
CASSTDGTGGEKLFF,TGTGCCAGCAGCACGGACGGGACAGGGGGTGAAAAACTGTTTTTT,TRBJ1-4,TRBD1,TRBV9,.
CASSAEIAGGVYNEQFF,TGTGCCAGCAGTGCTGAAATAGCGGGGGGGGTCTACAATGAGCAGTTCTTC,TRBJ2-1,TRBD2,TRBV6-1,.
CASSYKGREGTEAFF,TGTGCCAGCAGTTACAAGGGGAGGGAGGGGACTGAAGCTTTCTTT,TRBJ1-1,.,TRBV6-6,few
CASSPTPGGDTQYF,TGTGCCAGCAGCCCGACCCCCGGGGGGGATACGCAGTATTTT,TRBJ2-3,TRBD2,TRBV7-9,.
CASSQIDSNSYEQYF,TGCGCCAGCAGCCAAATCGACAGTAACTCCTACGAGCAGTACTTC,TRBJ2-7,.,TRBV4-3,.